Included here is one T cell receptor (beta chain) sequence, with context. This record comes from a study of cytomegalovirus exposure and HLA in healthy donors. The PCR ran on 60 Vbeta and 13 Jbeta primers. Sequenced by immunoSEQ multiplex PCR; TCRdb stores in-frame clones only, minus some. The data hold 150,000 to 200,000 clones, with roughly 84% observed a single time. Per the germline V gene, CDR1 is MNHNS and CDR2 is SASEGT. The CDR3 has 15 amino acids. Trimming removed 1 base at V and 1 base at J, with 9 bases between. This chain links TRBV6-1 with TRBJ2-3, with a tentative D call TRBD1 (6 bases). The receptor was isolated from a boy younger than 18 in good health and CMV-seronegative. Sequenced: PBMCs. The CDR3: CASSEGDTRTDTQYF. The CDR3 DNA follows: TGTGCCAGCAGTGAAGGGGACACCCGCACAGATACGCAGTATTTT.